These 19 T cell receptor beta chains were all obtained from the same sample, sequenced in a study of response to subunit inactivated influenza vaccine (dated by TCRdb to 2016 to 2019). The receptor library was made with RT-PCR. The sequencing machine was an Illumina HiSeq 2500. The public reads were run again by TCRdb, first through fastp at Q25 and then through MiXCR, and only productive beta chains were kept. CDR3 protein sequences are deduplicated, and each keeps its most common genes and DNA. The sample table contains about 700,000 distinct CDR3 sequences; only one count was recorded for more than 15% of them. The top ten clones comprise approximately 10% of the sample. This specimen was PBMCs from blood, taken about 12 days after vaccination. Receptors originate from a man in his forties or fifties who received an inactivated influenza vaccine. Donor details come from another sample of the same person, matched by shared clones.

This chain connects TRBV28 to TRBJ1-2; D not certain. V lost 6 bases, J lost 6 bases, and 14 bases lay in between. Germline CDR1 MDHEN, CDR2 SYDVKM. This CDR3 has 13 amino acids. The CDR3 protein is CASSPRAEDGYTF. In DNA, the CDR3 is TGTGCCAGCAGCCCCCGGGCAGAAGATGGCTACACCTTC.

This clonotype showed up just a few times. This sequence joins TRBV12-3 or TRBV12-4 and TRBJ2-1; the D is unclear. V was pared by 6 bases and J by 3 bases, with 12 bases between. CDR3 length: 14 residues. CDR3 sequence reads: CASSPYNLYNEQFF. The CDR3 DNA sequence: TGTGCCAGCAGCCCTTATAATCTCTACAATGAGCAGTTCTTC.

The V and J genes are TRBV6-5 and TRBJ2-1; 8 bases match TRBD1. CDR1 MNHEY and CDR2 SVGAGI come from the germline V gene. With 0 bases clipped from V and 8 bases from J, the junction kept 6 bases outside the gene matches. The CDR3 contains 15 residues. CDR3 region: CASSYSIRGQDEQFF. The CDR3 region has the DNA TGTGCCAGCAGTTACTCGATCAGGGGGCAGGATGAGCAGTTCTTC.

This clonotype was counted only a few times. The chain joins TRBV10-3 to TRBJ2-5; D tentatively reads TRBD1 or TRBD2 (5 bases each). CDR1 and CDR2 (germline): ENHRY, SYGVKD. The CDR3 totals 14 residues. V lost 5 bases to trimming and J lost 2 bases, with 12 bases between them. CDR3 coding DNA: TGTGCCATCAGTCCCGGGACCATACAAGAGACCCAGTACTTC. This sequence encodes CAISPGTIQETQYF.

This clonotype turned up a few times. The chain links TRBV7-2 to TRBJ2-3, with TRBD2 matching over 8 bases. Germline CDR1 and CDR2: SGHTA and FQGNSA. The CDR3 totals 17 residues. Trimming at V came to 2 bases and at J to 3 bases, leaving 10 bases not matched to a gene. The CDR3 protein is CASSLLISGGRTDTQYF. CDR3 DNA: TGTGCCAGCAGCTTACTTATTTCGGGAGGGAGGACAGATACGCAGTATTTT.

This clonotype was seen a few times. The rearrangement joins TRBV25-1 to TRBJ1-4; TRBD1 is a possible D gene (6 bases). The germline V gene has CDR1 MGHDK and CDR2 SYGVNS. The germline V and J ends were trimmed by 5 bases and 3 bases, with 13 bases remaining between them. The CDR3 runs 15 residues. CDR3 nucleotides: TGTGCCAGCAGTTTCCCTTACAGGGCTAATGAAAAACTGTTTTTT. Translation gives CASSFPYRANEKLFF.

This clonotype showed up just a few times. The chain combines TRBV20-1 with TRBJ1-2; no reliable D call. Germline CDR1 DFQATT, CDR2 SNEGSKA (reference sequence). Trimming cost V 0 bases and J 4 bases, with 12 bases left between them. The CDR3 extends over 14 amino acids. CDR3 DNA sequence: TGCAGTGCTAGAGATTCCGCCCAGAGCTATGGCTACACCTTC. Its protein product is CSARDSAQSYGYTF.

In this sample, this clonotype turned up many times. This chain links TRBV20-1 with TRBJ2-3; 11 positions agree with TRBD2. Germline CDR1 reads DFQATT; CDR2 reads SNEGSKA (reference sequence). V was clipped by 2 bases and J by 1 base; unmatched bases: 5. The length of the CDR3 is 16 residues. The CDR3 DNA reads TGCAGTGCTAGAACCGGGACTAGCGGACGCACAGATACGCAGTATTTT. Its protein product is CSARTGTSGRTDTQYF.

The chain carries TRBV20-1 and TRBJ2-3; 8 nucleotides line up with TRBD2. The germline V gene has CDR1 DFQATT and CDR2 SNEGSKA (reference sequence). This CDR3 is 20 amino acids long. The V gene end was trimmed by 3 bases and the J gene end by 5 bases; junction bases not matched to a gene: 25. The CDR3, as DNA: TGCAGTGCTAGTGGGGGGCTTGGGGAAATCACGGGACTAGGAGGAGATACGCAGTATTTT. It translates to CSASGGLGEITGLGGDTQYF.

This clonotype was detected a few times. V is TRBV7-9 and J is TRBJ2-5, with a weak D call TRBD1 (6 bases). V lost 1 base, J lost 13 bases, and 16 bases lay in between. Germline CDR1 and CDR2: SEHNR and FQNEAQ (reference sequence). This CDR3 has 13 residues. The CDR3, as DNA: TGTGCCAGCAGCTTAGACTGGGACAACGTTTGGTACTTC. Protein product: CASSLDWDNVWYF.

The rearrangement joins TRBV28 to TRBJ1-5, with no clear D. Trimming removed 8 bases from V and 4 bases from J, with 15 bases in between. This CDR3 comprises 14 residues. Looked up from germline, CDR1 is MDHEN and CDR2 is SYDVKM. Written as DNA, the CDR3 is TGTGCCAGCTCCCTCCAGCTCGGTAATCAGCCCCAGCATTTT. Protein product: CASSLQLGNQPQHF.

The chain couples TRBV3-1 to TRBJ1-3, with 8 bases aligning to TRBD1. CDR3 length: 14 amino acids. Germline trimming cut 2 bases from V and 6 bases from J; bases unmatched to any gene: 3. Germline V gene sequence: CDR1 LGHDT, CDR2 YNNKEL (reference sequence). The CDR3 nucleotides are TGTGCCAGCAGCCAACAGGGGGCTGTAAACACCATATATTTT. It codes for CASSQQGAVNTIYF.

The V call is TRBV12-3 or TRBV12-4, the J call TRBJ2-1; TRBD2 is a possible D gene (7 bases). The germline V and J ends were trimmed by 5 bases and 10 bases, with 21 bases remaining between them. This CDR3 comprises 15 residues. The CDR3, as DNA: TGTGCCAGCAGTCGTGACAGCGGACTAGGGGGAGAGCAGTTCTTC. It specifies CASSRDSGLGGEQFF.

This rearrangement joins TRBV10-3 to TRBJ2-2, with 10 bases aligning to TRBD2. With 3 bases clipped from V and 3 bases from J, the junction kept 7 bases outside the gene matches. This CDR3 has 17 amino acids. Germline V lookup: CDR1 ENHRY, CDR2 SYGVKD. CDR3 loop: CAISDGLAGVHTGELFF. CDR3 bases: TGTGCCATCAGTGACGGGCTAGCGGGAGTTCACACCGGGGAGCTGTTTTTT.

This clonotype was detected ten times or more. CDR3 sequence: CASSSGTGAWGYTF. The CDR3 DNA follows: TGTGCCAGCAGCTCCGGGACAGGGGCTTGGGGCTACACCTTC. This chain links TRBV6-1 with TRBJ1-2; 10 nucleotides line up with TRBD1. V was clipped by 6 bases and J by 8 bases; unmatched bases: 9. This CDR3 comprises 14 residues. Looked up from germline, CDR1 is MNHNS and CDR2 is SASEGT.

This clonotype was counted a few times. The genes are TRBV10-3 and TRBJ2-1, with D tentatively TRBD2 (6 bases). This CDR3 is 14 amino acids long. The V end lost 4 bases, the J end lost 6 bases, and 13 bases lay between the germline ends. Germline CDR1 is ENHRY and CDR2 is SYGVKD. The CDR3 DNA follows: TGTGCCATCAGTGGACGACTAGGCCTCAATGAGCAGTTCTTC. Protein sequence: CAISGRLGLNEQFF.

The CDR3 loop reads CSANRDSYEQYF. The CDR3 coding sequence is TGCAGTGCGAACCGGGACAGCTACGAGCAGTACTTC. The rearrangement links TRBV20-1 to TRBJ2-7, with TRBD1 matching 7 bases. CDR1 is DFQATT and CDR2 is SNEGSKA in the germline V gene (reference sequence). After removal of 6 bases from V and 3 bases from J, the junction contained 5 bases not matched to a gene. CDR3 size: 12 residues.

The chain employs TRBV7-2 and TRBJ2-7; 7 bases align to TRBD2. The CDR3 is 15 residues long. The germline CDR1 and CDR2 sequences are SGHTA and FQGNSA. Losses at the gene ends were 5 bases for V and 2 bases for J; bases not matched to a gene: 9. The chain's CDR3 is CASSPGLGFTYEQYF. As DNA, the CDR3 is TGTGCCAGCAGCCCTGGACTAGGTTTTACCTACGAGCAGTACTTC. Complete variable domain (other parts from reference TRBV7-2 and TRBJ2-7): GAGVSQSPSNKVTEKGKDVELRCDPISGHTALYWYRQSLGQGLEFLIYFQGNSAPDKSGLPSDRFSAERTGGSVSTLTIQRTQQEDSAVYLCASSPGLGFTYEQYFGPGTRLTVT.

This clonotype was seen a handful of times. J is TRBJ2-3 and V is TRBV10-3; 11 bases are a match to TRBD2. J gave up 1 base and V 0 bases, and 9 bases lay outside the gene matches. In germline, CDR1 is ENHRY, CDR2 SYGVKD. CDR3 length equals 19 residues. The CDR3 bases are TGTGCCATCAGTGAGTCACGGAAAGGGACTAGCGGAGGCACAGATACGCAGTATTTT. This gives the protein CAISESRKGTSGGTDTQYF.